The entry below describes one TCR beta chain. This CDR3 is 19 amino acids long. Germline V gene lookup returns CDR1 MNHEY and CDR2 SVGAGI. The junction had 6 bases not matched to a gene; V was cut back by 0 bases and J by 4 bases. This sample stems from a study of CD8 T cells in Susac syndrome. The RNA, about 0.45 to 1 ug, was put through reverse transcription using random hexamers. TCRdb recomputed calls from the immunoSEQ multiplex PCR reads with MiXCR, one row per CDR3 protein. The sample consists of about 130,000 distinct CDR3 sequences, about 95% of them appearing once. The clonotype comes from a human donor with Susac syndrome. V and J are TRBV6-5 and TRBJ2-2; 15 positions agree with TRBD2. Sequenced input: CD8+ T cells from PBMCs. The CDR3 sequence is CASSYSGLAGGPSTGELFF. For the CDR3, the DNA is TGTGCCAGCAGTTACTCCGGACTAGCGGGAGGGCCCAGCACCGGGGAGCTGTTTTTT.